The T cell receptor (beta chain) under discussion was sequenced for a study of cytomegalovirus exposure and HLA in healthy donors. The CDR3 runs to 12 residues. Germline CDR1 LNHNV, CDR2 YYDKDF (reference sequence). Trimming cost V 3 bases and J 8 bases, with 8 bases left between them. PCR amplification relied on 60 Vbeta primers (plus 13 Jbeta primers). Here immunoSEQ multiplex PCR was the method, and the copy in TCRdb shows in-frame clones only, minus some. The sample lists roughly 15,000 clones, 63% occurring once. The chain joins TRBV15 to TRBJ1-5; D ambiguous. This clonotype was obtained from a woman in her forties or fifties in good health and CMV-seropositive. Sequencing input: PBMCs. The CDR3, as DNA: TGTGCCACCAGCAGGGGAGCAGAGCCCCAGCATTTT. Translation: CATSRGAEPQHF.